This TCR beta chain was sequenced in a study of technical replicates of blood from several donors. Using immunoSEQ multiplex PCR, the repertoire was profiled, and TCRdb retains in-frame clones only, with some absent. The profile shows 13,000 to 15,000 clones, 85% of them singletons. The CDR3 is 12 amino acids. With V trimmed by 5 bases and J by 6 bases, 1 base remained unmatched. The germline V gene has CDR1 WNHNN and CDR2 SYGVQD (reference sequence). The chain couples TRBV10-1 to TRBJ2-3; 8 bases map to TRBD2. Sequencing used PBMCs. This clonotype was sampled from a human donor in good health. CDR3 sequence (DNA): TGCGCCAGCAGTCCTAGCGGGGATACGCAGTATTTT. Translating it yields CASSPSGDTQYF.